This section outlines one T cell receptor (beta chain) sequence together with its context. The germline V gene has CDR1 LNHDA and CDR2 SQIVND (reference sequence). The length of the CDR3 is 13 residues. Trimming took 3 bases from V and 5 from J, leaving 10 bases between them. This entry comes from a study of T cells after yellow fever vaccination. TCRdb recomputed calls from the 5' RACE reads with MiXCR, one row per CDR3 protein. The sample yields a few hundred thousand distinct CDR3 sequences, around 19% seen once. The chain couples TRBV19 to TRBJ1-2, with D possibly matching TRBD1 (6 bases). The material sequenced was PBMCs, taken before the yellow fever booster vaccination. The sequence was obtained from a man between 18 and 35 years old who received the YFV17D yellow fever vaccine. The CDR3 DNA sequence: TGTGCCAGTAGTATCGGACAGTTTTATGGCTACACCTTC. It codes for CASSIGQFYGYTF.